Below, one T cell receptor (beta chain) is given with its context. The antigen remains unidentified. This entry is derived from a study of graft-versus-host responses after intestinal transplantation. Study-wide background: Recipients had transplants, and these were multivisceral, liver-intestinal, or isolated intestinal. Every one of the recipients received anti-thymocyte globulin induction and afterwards took tacrolimus and steroids for around 3 years. Regarding the study as a whole: Maximum circulating GvH clone levels tracked with early post-transplant HvG decreases. Researchers found GvH clones in recipient marrow, and some showed up first in ileum or blood.

V shed 5 bases and J shed 1 base, with 14 bases lying between them. The CDR3 is made up of 15 amino acids. In germline, CDR1 is MNHEY, CDR2 SVGAGI. Some clones are missing from TCRdb's copy, which holds only in-frame ones; the method was immunoSEQ multiplex PCR. The table lists over 100,000 clones, roughly 95% of them singletons. The source of this sequence is a human donor who received an intestinal transplant. This sample comprised unstimulated CD8+ T cells sorted from spleen or lymph node cells, obtained before intestinal transplant. The chain joins TRBV6-5 to TRBJ1-1; weak D call: TRBD1 (6 bases). CDR3 loop: CASSQSDSRNTEAFF. DNA of the CDR3: TGTGCCAGCAGTCAATCGGACAGCCGGAACACTGAAGCTTTCTTT.